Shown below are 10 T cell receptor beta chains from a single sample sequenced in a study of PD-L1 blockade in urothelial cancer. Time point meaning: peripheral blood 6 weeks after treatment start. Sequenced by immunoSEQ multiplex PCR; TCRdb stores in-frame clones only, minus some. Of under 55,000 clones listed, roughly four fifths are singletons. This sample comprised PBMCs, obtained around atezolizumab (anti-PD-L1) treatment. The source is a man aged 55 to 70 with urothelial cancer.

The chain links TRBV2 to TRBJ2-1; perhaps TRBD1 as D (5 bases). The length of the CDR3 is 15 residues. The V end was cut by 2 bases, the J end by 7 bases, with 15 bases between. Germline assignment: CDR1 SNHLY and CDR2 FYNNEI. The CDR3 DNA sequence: TGTGCCAGCAGTGAACCAACAGGTTTGGCAAATGAGCAGTTCTTC. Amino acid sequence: CASSEPTGLANEQFF.

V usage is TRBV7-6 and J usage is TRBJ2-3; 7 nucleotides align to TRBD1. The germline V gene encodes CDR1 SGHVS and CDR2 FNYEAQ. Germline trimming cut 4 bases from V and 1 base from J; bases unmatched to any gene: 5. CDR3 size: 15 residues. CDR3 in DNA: TGTGCCAGCAGCTCCTGGACAGGCGGCACAGATACGCAGTATTTT. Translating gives CASSSWTGGTDTQYF.

CDR3 in amino acids: CASRGGGFSNQPQHF. The DNA of the CDR3 is TGTGCCAGCAGGGGCGGGGGGTTCAGCAATCAGCCCCAGCATTTT. This chain joins TRBV28 and TRBJ1-5; TRBD1 is a possible D gene (5 bases). This CDR3 has 15 amino acids. Germline V gene sequence: CDR1 MDHEN, CDR2 SYDVKM. V gave up 6 bases and J gave up 1 base, with 13 bases separating them.

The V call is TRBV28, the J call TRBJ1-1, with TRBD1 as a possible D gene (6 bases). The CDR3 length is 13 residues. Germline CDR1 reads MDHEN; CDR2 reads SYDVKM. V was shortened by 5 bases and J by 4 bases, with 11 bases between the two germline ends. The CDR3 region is CASSPTGRTEAFF. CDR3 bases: TGTGCCAGCAGTCCCACAGGGCGCACTGAAGCTTTCTTT. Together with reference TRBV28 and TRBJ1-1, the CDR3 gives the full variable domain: DVKVTQSSRYLVKRTGEKVFLECVQDMDHENMFWYRQDPGLGLRLIYFSYDVKMKEKGDIPEGYSVSREKKERFSLILESASTNQTSMYLCASSPTGRTEAFFGQGTRLTVV.

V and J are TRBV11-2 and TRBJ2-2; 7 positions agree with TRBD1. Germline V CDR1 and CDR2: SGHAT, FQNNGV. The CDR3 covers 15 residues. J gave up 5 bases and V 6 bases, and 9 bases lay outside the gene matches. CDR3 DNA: TGTGCCAGCAGACGTACAGGGGCAGGGACCGGGGAGCTGTTTTTT. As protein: CASRRTGAGTGELFF.

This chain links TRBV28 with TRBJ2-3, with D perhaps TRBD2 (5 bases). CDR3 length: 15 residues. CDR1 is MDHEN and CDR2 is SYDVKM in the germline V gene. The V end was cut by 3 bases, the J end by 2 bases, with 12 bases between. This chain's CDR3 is CASSLNRRYTDTQYF. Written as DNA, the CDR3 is TGTGCCAGCAGTTTGAATCGGAGGTACACAGATACGCAGTATTTT.

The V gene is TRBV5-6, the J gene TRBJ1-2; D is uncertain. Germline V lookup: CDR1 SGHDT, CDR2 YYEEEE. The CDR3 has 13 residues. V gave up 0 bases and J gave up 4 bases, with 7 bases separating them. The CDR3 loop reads CASSLDRGYGYTF. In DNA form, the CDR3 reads TGTGCCAGCAGCTTGGACCGGGGCTATGGCTACACCTTC.

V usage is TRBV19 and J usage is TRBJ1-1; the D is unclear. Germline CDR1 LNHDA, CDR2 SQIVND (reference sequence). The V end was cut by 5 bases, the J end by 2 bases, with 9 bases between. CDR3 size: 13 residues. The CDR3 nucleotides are TGTGCCAGTAGTGCCGACACAAACACTGAAGCTTTCTTT. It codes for CASSADTNTEAFF.

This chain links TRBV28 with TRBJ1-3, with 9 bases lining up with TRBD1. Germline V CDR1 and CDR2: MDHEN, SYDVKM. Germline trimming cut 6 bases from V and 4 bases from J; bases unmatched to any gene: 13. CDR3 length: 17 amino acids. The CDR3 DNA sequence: TGTGCCAGCAGCTTTCGGGACAGGGTGATATCGGGAAACACCATATATTTT. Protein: CASSFRDRVISGNTIYF.

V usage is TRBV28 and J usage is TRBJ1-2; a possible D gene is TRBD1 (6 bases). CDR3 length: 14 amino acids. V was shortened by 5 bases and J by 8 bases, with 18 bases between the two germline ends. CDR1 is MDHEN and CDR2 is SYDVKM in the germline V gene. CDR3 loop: CASSLTAGVRGYTF. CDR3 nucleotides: TGTGCCAGCAGTCTTACCGCAGGGGTTAGAGGCTACACCTTC.